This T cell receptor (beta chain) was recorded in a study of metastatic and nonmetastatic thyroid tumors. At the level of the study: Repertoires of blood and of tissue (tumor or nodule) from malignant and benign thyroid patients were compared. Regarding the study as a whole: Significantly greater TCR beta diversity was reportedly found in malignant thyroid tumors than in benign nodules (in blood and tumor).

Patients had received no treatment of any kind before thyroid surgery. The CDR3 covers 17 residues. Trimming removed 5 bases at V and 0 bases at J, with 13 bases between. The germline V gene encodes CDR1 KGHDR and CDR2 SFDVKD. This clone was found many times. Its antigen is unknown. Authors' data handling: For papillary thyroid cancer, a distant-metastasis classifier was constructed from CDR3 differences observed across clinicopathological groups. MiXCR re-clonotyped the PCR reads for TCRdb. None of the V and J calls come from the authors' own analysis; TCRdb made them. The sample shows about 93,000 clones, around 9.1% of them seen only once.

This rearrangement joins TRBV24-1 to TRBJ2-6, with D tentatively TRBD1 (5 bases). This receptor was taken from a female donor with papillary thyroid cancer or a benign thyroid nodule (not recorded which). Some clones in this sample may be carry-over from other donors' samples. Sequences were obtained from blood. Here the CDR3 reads CATSAQGAVSGANVLTF. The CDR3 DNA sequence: TGTGCCACCAGTGCTCAAGGGGCCGTCTCTGGGGCCAACGTCCTGACTTTC.